Sequencing of this T cell receptor (beta chain) was carried out in a study of HIV-infected patients and healthy controls. Whole-study results and caveats: Compared with healthy controls, HIV-infected patients showed less CDR3 sharing between individuals.

The V end was cut by 0 bases, the J end by 1 base, with 10 bases between. The CDR3 spans 16 residues. Germline V gives CDR1 LNHNV, CDR2 YYDKDF (reference sequence). Whole blood was used without fractionation, so all unsorted peripheral T cells were included. This clonotype came up a few times. Its antigen is unknown. Reverse transcription used around 500 ng RNA and constant-region primers for alpha and beta. Alpha and beta chain libraries were made separately by chain-specific third strand synthesis with multiplexing indices. The cDNA received a 5' RACE adapter containing a random hexamer plus an SP2 sequencing primer site. TCRdb recomputed calls from the 5' RACE reads with MiXCR, one row per CDR3 protein. The table shows 15,000 to 20,000 distinct CDR3 sequences, with around 10% occurring only once.

This chain uses TRBV15 with TRBJ1-5; D remains ambiguous. The sequencing sample was made of blood. This clonotype originated in an adult in good health. The CDR3 here is CATSRDSGRSNQPQHF. CDR3 bases: TGTGCCACCAGCAGAGATTCGGGCAGGAGCAATCAGCCCCAGCATTTT.